A single sample gave rise to the 18 T cell receptor beta chains below, sequenced in a study of shared clonotypes between healthy human individuals. TCRdb keeps only in-frame clones here, not all; method: immunoSEQ multiplex PCR. The sample includes approximately 320,000 clones, roughly 84% of them seen just once. The sample was memory CD8+ T cells sorted from blood. Regarding subset: CD45RO+ cells pooled with CCR7-negative TemRA cells. Receptors originate from a man aged 18 to 29 in good health.

The count of this clone is one. V usage is TRBV4-1 and J usage is TRBJ1-1; D gene uncertain. The CDR3 length is 15 residues. In germline, CDR1 is MGHRA, CDR2 YSYEKL. Trimming stripped 4 bases from V and 2 bases from J, with 14 bases between. The CDR3 is CASSPLVSYNTEAFF. CDR3 DNA: TGCGCCAGCAGCCCCCTTGTCTCGTATAACACTGAAGCTTTCTTT.

V usage is TRBV9 and J usage is TRBJ2-3, with 12 bases aligning to TRBD2. The V gene's germline CDR1 is SGDLS and CDR2 YYNGEE. Trimming cost V 4 bases and J 2 bases; bases outside gene matches: 8. This CDR3 has 17 amino acids. The CDR3 sequence: CASSLQGLAGITDTQYF. The CDR3 coding sequence is TGTGCCAGCAGCCTTCAAGGACTAGCGGGGATCACAGATACGCAGTATTTT.

This clone was observed a single time. V gene TRBV5-5 combines with J gene TRBJ2-2; 7 bases line up with TRBD1. This CDR3 comprises 16 residues. The ends lost 4 bases at V and 0 bases at J; junction bases unmatched: 6. The germline V gene has CDR1 SGHKS and CDR2 YYEKEE (reference sequence). Here the CDR3 DNA reads TGTGCCAGCAGCCTTGGGGACAGCCCGAACACCGGGGAGCTGTTTTTT. Its translation: CASSLGDSPNTGELFF.

This clone was picked up one time. The chain recombines TRBV6-1 with TRBJ2-7; 7 nucleotides match TRBD1. CDR1 is MNHNS, CDR2 SASEGT, per germline. The CDR3 has 15 residues. Trimming cost V 6 bases and J 4 bases; bases outside gene matches: 12. Here the CDR3 reads CASSQEGAILYEQYF. In DNA form, the CDR3 reads TGTGCCAGCAGCCAAGAGGGGGCTATTCTTTACGAGCAGTACTTC.

The genes are TRBV4-1 and TRBJ1-2; D is unresolved. CDR1 is MGHRA, CDR2 YSYEKL, per germline. The V and J ends lost 5 bases and 9 bases respectively, with 25 bases between them. This CDR3 is 16 amino acids long. Here the CDR3 DNA reads TGCGCCAGCAGCTACCCTGAACAGAATTATGTTAATAGCTACACCTTC. This gives the protein CASSYPEQNYVNSYTF.

The chain has TRBV19 and TRBJ1-5; D gene unclear. Deletions cut 10 bases from V and 3 bases from J, with 16 bases between. Germline V lookup: CDR1 LNHDA, CDR2 SQIVND (reference sequence). The CDR3 has 14 residues. The CDR3 sequence is CATKPQPDNQPQHF. The CDR3 DNA reads TGTGCCACAAAACCCCAGCCAGACAATCAGCCCCAGCATTTT.

V gene TRBV6-5 combines with J gene TRBJ2-1; D unresolved. The CDR3 totals 15 residues. V lost 0 bases to trimming and J lost 5 bases, with 11 bases between them. The germline V gene encodes CDR1 MNHEY and CDR2 SVGAGI. The CDR3: CASSYSPVTNNEQFF. In DNA form, the CDR3 reads TGTGCCAGCAGTTACTCCCCCGTTACTAACAATGAGCAGTTCTTC.

The gene calls are TRBV29-1 and TRBJ2-2; D might be TRBD1 (6 bases). The germline V gene encodes CDR1 SQVTM and CDR2 ANQGSEA. The V gene lost 0 bases and the J gene lost 1 base, with 18 bases spanning the gap. The CDR3 covers 18 residues. CDR3 bases: TGCAGCGTTGAAGATTCAACAGGGCAACCACAGAACACCGGGGAGCTGTTTTTT. Its protein is CSVEDSTGQPQNTGELFF.

The chain is built from TRBV18 and TRBJ2-1; TRBD2 aligns across 8 bases. V dropped 0 bases and J dropped 0; count of bases not matched to a gene: 7. The CDR3 sequence is 18 residues long. Germline loops: CDR1 KGHSH, CDR2 LQKENI. The CDR3 region has the DNA TGTGCCAGCTCACCACCCGAGTACGGGAGGGACTCCTACAATGAGCAGTTCTTC. Translation: CASSPPEYGRDSYNEQFF.

The gene calls are TRBV9 and TRBJ1-6; weak D call: TRBD1 (5 bases). Germline V gene sequence: CDR1 SGDLS, CDR2 YYNGEE. This CDR3 is built from 14 residues. V dropped 4 bases and J dropped 9 bases, with 14 bases sitting between them. The chain's CDR3 is CASSSGGSGSPLHF. In DNA form, the CDR3 reads TGTGCCAGCAGCAGCGGGGGTTCTGGTTCACCCCTCCACTTT.

This clone was counted a few times. The chain carries TRBV6-5 and TRBJ2-7, with 10 bases fitting TRBD2. The length of the CDR3 is 15 residues. Losses at the gene ends were 3 bases for V and 7 bases for J; bases not matched to a gene: 9. Germline loops: CDR1 MNHEY, CDR2 SVGAGI. The CDR3 here is CASSYAVAGGREQYF. For the CDR3, the DNA is TGTGCCAGCAGTTATGCGGTAGCGGGAGGACGGGAGCAGTACTTC.

V gene TRBV27 combines with J gene TRBJ1-6, with D perhaps matching TRBD1 (5 bases). Trimming removed 0 bases at V and 3 bases at J, with 6 bases between. Germline CDR1 MNHEY, CDR2 SMNVEV (reference sequence). The CDR3 has 15 amino acids. Here the CDR3 DNA reads TGTGCCAGCAGTTTATCCGACAGCTATAATTCACCCCTCCACTTT. It codes for CASSLSDSYNSPLHF.

This clone was seen only a few times. The chain has TRBV1 and TRBJ1-5; the D call in the table, TRBD1, was not verified against the DNA. TRBV1 is tagged as a pseudogene. The CDR3 consists of 18 residues. The CDR3 bases are TGCACCAGCAGCCAAGATAGGGACAGGGGATATAGCAATCAGCCCCAGCATTTT. Its protein is CTSSQDRDRGYSNQPQHF.

CDR3 sequence (DNA): TGTGCCAGCAGGGGAGGTGTCAGGGAGGACACCGGGGAGCTGTTTTTT. It specifies CASRGGVREDTGELFF. The gene calls are TRBV2 and TRBJ2-2; D is possibly TRBD2 (6 bases). Germline V lookup: CDR1 SNHLY, CDR2 FYNNEI. Trimming removed 6 bases from V and 3 bases from J, with 17 bases in between. The CDR3 spans 16 residues.

The genes are TRBV7-2 and TRBJ1-1, with TRBD1 identical over 10 bases. Trimming took 5 bases from V and 4 from J; bases not matched to a gene: 7. The CDR3 contains 15 residues. The V gene's germline CDR1 is SGHTA and CDR2 FQGNSA. The CDR3 here is CASSIDRGRSTEAFF. DNA of the CDR3: TGTGCCAGCAGCATCGACAGGGGGCGCAGCACTGAAGCTTTCTTT.

The CDR3 reads CASSLQGATNEKLFF. In DNA, the CDR3 is TGTGCCAGCAGCCTCCAGGGTGCAACTAATGAAAAACTGTTTTTT. The J gene is TRBJ1-4, the V gene TRBV13; D is possibly TRBD1 (5 bases). Germline V gene sequence: CDR1 PRHDT, CDR2 FYEKMQ (reference sequence). This CDR3 has 15 residues. Trimming shortened V by 5 bases and J by 0 bases, and 10 bases separated the two germline ends.

The chain couples TRBV19 to TRBJ2-3; maybe TRBD2 (5 bases). CDR3 length: 13 residues. Germline CDR1 LNHDA, CDR2 SQIVND (reference sequence). With 5 bases removed from V and 2 bases from J, the gap between germline ends came to 8 bases. CDR3 coding DNA: TGTGCCAGTAGTCCGCGGGCCACAGATACGCAGTATTTT. Protein: CASSPRATDTQYF.

This chain joins TRBV28 and TRBJ1-1; D gene unclear. This CDR3 has 12 residues. Trimming left V 7 bases short and J 5 bases short, with 11 bases between. The germline gives CDR1 MDHEN, CDR2 SYDVKM. CDR3 sequence (DNA): TGTGCCAGCACCAGCACAAGAACTGAAGCTTTCTTT. It specifies CASTSTRTEAFF.